Listed here are 9 T cell receptor beta chains from one sample, sequenced in a study of memory B cells and T cells in multiple sclerosis. Their antigen targets remain unknown. Repertoires were generated with immunoSEQ multiplex PCR, while TCRdb's copy carries only in-frame clones and drops some. This table has approximately 30,000 clones, roughly 88% appearing once. After stimulus-free culture, autoproliferating CFSE-dim and non-proliferating CFSE-high T cells were sequenced separately. Approximately 5x10^7 CFSE-labeled PBMCs were cultured 7 to 8 days unstimulated, then replicate wells were pooled. The specimen sequenced was PBMCs from blood kept in culture. Receptor source: a human donor with multiple sclerosis.

V and J are TRBV6-6 and TRBJ2-3, with no clear D. Germline assignment: CDR1 MNHNY and CDR2 SVGAGI (reference sequence). The CDR3 totals 12 residues. Between the trimmed V and J ends, which lost 6 bases and 4 bases, there was a span of 8 bases. This CDR3 reads CASSQIADTQYF. CDR3 bases: TGTGCCAGCAGCCAGATCGCAGATACGCAGTATTTT.

This rearrangement joins TRBV2 to TRBJ2-2, with TRBD1 matching 8 bases. This CDR3 has 15 residues. CDR1 is SNHLY, CDR2 FYNNEI, per germline. V was pared by 6 bases and J by 4 bases, with 7 bases of the junction left unmatched. The CDR3 region is CASRFGQGGTGELFF. In DNA, the CDR3 is TGTGCCAGCAGGTTTGGACAGGGAGGCACCGGGGAGCTGTTTTTT.

V and J are TRBV4-1 and TRBJ2-1; D is tentatively TRBD1 or TRBD2 (5 bases each). In germline, CDR1 is MGHRA, CDR2 YSYEKL. This CDR3 has 14 amino acids. The V end lost 4 bases, the J end lost 2 bases, and 9 bases lay between the germline ends. As DNA, the CDR3 is TGCGCCAGCAGCCCCCGGGACGCCTACAATGAGCAGTTCTTC. Translation gives CASSPRDAYNEQFF.

Only one count was recorded for this clone. This chain uses TRBV28 with TRBJ2-2, with 8 bases fitting TRBD2. CDR1 is MDHEN and CDR2 is SYDVKM in the germline V gene. The CDR3 loop spans 16 amino acids. The ends lost 5 bases at V and 5 bases at J; junction bases unmatched: 10. The CDR3 loop reads CASSTSGRRDTGELFF. As DNA, the CDR3 is TGTGCCAGCAGTACTAGCGGCCGCAGGGATACCGGGGAGCTGTTTTTT.

The chain uses TRBV2 and TRBJ2-1; possibly TRBD2 for D (5 bases). The ends were cut back, 8 bases at V and 0 bases at J, with 11 bases in the middle. Germline CDR1 and CDR2: SNHLY and FYNNEI. The CDR3 runs 14 residues. As DNA, the CDR3 is TGTGCCAGCCATCCCGGGGTCTCCTACAATGAGCAGTTCTTC. Its translation: CASHPGVSYNEQFF.

This chain links TRBV7-3 with TRBJ2-1; 10 nucleotides line up with TRBD2. Germline V gene sequence: CDR1 SGHTA, CDR2 FQGTGA. This CDR3 contains 16 residues. V shed 4 bases, J shed 3 bases, and the junction held 6 bases outside the gene matches. CDR3 sequence: CASSYLSGGYYNEQFF. DNA for the CDR3: TGTGCCAGCAGCTACCTTAGCGGGGGGTACTACAATGAGCAGTTCTTC.

This clone was detected only a few times. The chain joins TRBV7-9 to TRBJ1-6; D gene ambiguous. Looked up from germline, CDR1 is SEHNR and CDR2 is FQNEAQ (reference sequence). CDR3 length: 12 residues. V lost 10 bases, J lost 7 bases, and 11 bases lay in between. The chain's CDR3 is CATRATNSPLHF. The CDR3 DNA follows: TGTGCCACCCGGGCCACGAATTCACCCCTCCACTTT.

The V call is TRBV5-6, the J call TRBJ2-7, with D possibly being TRBD1 (5 bases). Trimming left V 0 bases short and J 5 bases short, with 18 bases between. CDR1 is SGHDT, CDR2 YYEEEE, per germline. The CDR3 consists of 16 residues. CDR3 sequence: CASSLVVGAALNEQYF. The DNA for the CDR3 is TGTGCCAGCAGCTTGGTAGTTGGGGCAGCCCTTAACGAGCAGTACTTC.

The chain couples TRBV15 to TRBJ2-1, with D maybe TRBD2 (6 bases). Looked up from germline, CDR1 is LNHNV and CDR2 is YYDKDF (reference sequence). The CDR3 is 14 amino acids. Trimming shortened V by 6 bases and J by 3 bases, and 12 bases separated the two germline ends. CDR3 in amino acids: CATRPGGDYNEQFF. In DNA, the CDR3 is TGTGCCACCAGACCCGGCGGGGACTACAATGAGCAGTTCTTC.